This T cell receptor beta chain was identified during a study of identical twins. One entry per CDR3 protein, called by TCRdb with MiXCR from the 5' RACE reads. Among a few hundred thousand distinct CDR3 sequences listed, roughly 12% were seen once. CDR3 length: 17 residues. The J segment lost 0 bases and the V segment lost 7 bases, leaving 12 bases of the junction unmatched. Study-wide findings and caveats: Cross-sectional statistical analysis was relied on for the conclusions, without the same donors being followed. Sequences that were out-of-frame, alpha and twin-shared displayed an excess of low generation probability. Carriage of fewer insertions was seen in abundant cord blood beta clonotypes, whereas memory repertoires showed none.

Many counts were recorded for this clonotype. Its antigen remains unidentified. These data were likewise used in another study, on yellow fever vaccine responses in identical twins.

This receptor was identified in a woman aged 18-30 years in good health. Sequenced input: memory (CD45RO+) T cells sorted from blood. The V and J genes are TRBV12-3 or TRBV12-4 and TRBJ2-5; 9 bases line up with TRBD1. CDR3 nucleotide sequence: TGTGCCAGCAACAGAGGACTGGGACAGGGAAACCAAGAGACCCAGTACTTC. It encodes CASNRGLGQGNQETQYF.